Presented here are 19 T cell receptor beta chains from one specimen sequenced in a study of cytomegalovirus exposure and HLA in healthy donors. The PCR employed 60 Vbeta primers together with 13 Jbeta primers. Only in-frame clones appear in the TCRdb table, and some are missing; sequencing was by immunoSEQ multiplex PCR. The sample has 150,000 or so clones, approximately 80% seen once; the top ten hold approximately 4%. The sequenced material came from PBMCs. These receptors all stem from a male donor in good health and CMV-seronegative.

The chain carries TRBV28 and TRBJ2-7; 11 nucleotides align to TRBD2. Germline V gene lookup returns CDR1 MDHEN and CDR2 SYDVKM. Losses at the gene ends were 4 bases for V and 5 bases for J; bases not matched to a gene: 4. This CDR3 comprises 14 residues. Written as DNA, the CDR3 is TGTGCCAGCAGTTCTAGCGGGAGGCTTGACGAGCAGTACTTC. Its translation is CASSSSGRLDEQYF.

This chain links TRBV19 with TRBJ1-5; TRBD1 is a possible D gene (5 bases). V was pared by 6 bases and J by 5 bases, with 8 bases between. The germline V gene has CDR1 LNHDA and CDR2 SQIVND (reference sequence). This CDR3 has 12 residues. CDR3 DNA: TGTGCCAGTAGCGCAGGGCATCAGCCCCAGCATTTT. Translation gives CASSAGHQPQHF.

This clone occurred a few times. The chain employs TRBV30 and TRBJ2-4, with a weak D call TRBD1 (6 bases). V was clipped by 1 base and J by 5 bases, with 21 bases between them. In germline, CDR1 is GTSNPN, CDR2 SVGIG (reference sequence). This CDR3 contains 17 residues. The CDR3 here is CAWSAGAGTGLENIQYF. In DNA, the CDR3 is TGTGCCTGGAGTGCTGGGGCGGGCACAGGGTTGGAAAACATTCAGTACTTC.

The CDR3 loop is CASSQLGGAVGGYTF. The CDR3 nucleotides read TGTGCCAGCAGCCAGCTAGGCGGTGCGGTCGGTGGCTACACCTTC. The J gene is TRBJ1-2, the V gene TRBV14; no clear D. CDR1 and CDR2 (germline): SGHDN, FVKESK. The CDR3 sequence is 15 residues long. The V and J ends lost 3 bases and 7 bases respectively, with 18 bases between them.

The V gene is TRBV6-6, the J gene TRBJ1-1, with 11 nucleotides matching TRBD1. This CDR3 has 13 residues. V trimming: 6 bases; J trimming: 6 bases; junction bases outside the gene matches: 3. The germline V gene has CDR1 MNHNY and CDR2 SVGAGI (reference sequence). As DNA, the CDR3 is TGTGCCAGCAGGGGACAGGGGGATCCTGAAGCTTTCTTT. This sequence encodes CASRGQGDPEAFF.

V and J are TRBV29-1 and TRBJ2-1; weak D call: TRBD2 (6 bases). The CDR3 spans 12 residues. Trimming removed 3 bases from V and 10 bases from J, with 13 bases in between. Germline V gene lookup returns CDR1 SQVTM and CDR2 ANQGSEA. The DNA for the CDR3 is TGCAGCGTTGAGGACGGTCGGGAGGAGCAGTTCTTC. Translating it yields CSVEDGREEQFF.

The V gene is TRBV6-5, the J gene TRBJ1-3; D is perhaps TRBD1 (5 bases). This CDR3 is built from 15 residues. Trimming stripped 2 bases from V and 0 bases from J, with 8 bases between. CDR1 and CDR2 from the germline V gene are MNHEY and SVGAGI. This CDR3 is CASSYGGGSGNTIYF. The CDR3 DNA sequence: TGTGCCAGCAGTTACGGCGGGGGCTCTGGAAACACCATATATTTT.

The chain uses TRBV2 and TRBJ1-5; no clear D gene. CDR3 length: 13 amino acids. Trimming stripped 6 bases from V and 4 bases from J, with 10 bases between. CDR1 and CDR2 from the germline V gene are SNHLY and FYNNEI. The CDR3 region has the DNA TGTGCCAGCAGACCGGGAAGAAATCAGCCCCAGCATTTT. Translation: CASRPGRNQPQHF.

The chain combines TRBV18 with TRBJ2-7; D might be TRBD2 (6 bases). V was pared by 2 bases and J by 2 bases, with 10 bases between. CDR1 is KGHSH, CDR2 LQKENI, per germline. The CDR3 consists of 14 residues. This CDR3 is CASSPGGVPYEQYF. In DNA, the CDR3 is TGTGCCAGCTCACCAGGAGGGGTGCCCTACGAGCAGTACTTC.

This clone has more than one count but fewer than ten. V gene TRBV29-1 combines with J gene TRBJ2-4, with D possibly matching TRBD1 (6 bases). There are 15 residues in the CDR3. V was pared by 1 base and J by 2 bases, with 12 bases between. Germline V lookup: CDR1 SQVTM, CDR2 ANQGSEA. CDR3 protein: CSVEGATGTKNIQYF. The CDR3 DNA is TGCAGCGTTGAAGGAGCTACAGGGACCAAAAACATTCAGTACTTC. Variable domain in full (rest from reference TRBV29-1 and TRBJ2-4): SAVISQKPSRDICQRGTSLTIQCQVDSQVTMMFWYRQQPGQSLTLIATANQGSEATYESGFVIDKFPISRPNLTFSTLTVSNMSPEDSSIYLCSVEGATGTKNIQYFGAGTRLSVL.

The V gene is TRBV5-5, the J gene TRBJ2-1; 10 bases align to TRBD1. V lost 7 bases, J lost 8 bases, and 15 bases stayed unmatched. This CDR3 has 16 residues. CDR1 is SGHKS and CDR2 is YYEKEE in the germline V gene (reference sequence). In nucleotides, the CDR3 is TGTGCCAGCGGGGGGGATGGGACAGGGGTCCTAGATGAGCAGTTCTTC. As protein: CASGGDGTGVLDEQFF. Drawing the rest from reference TRBV5-5 and TRBJ2-1, the complete variable domain is DAGVTQSPTHLIKTRGQQVTLRCSPISGHKSVSWYQQVLGQGPQFIFQYYEKEERGRGNFPDRFSARQFPNYSSELNVNALLLGDSALYLCASGGDGTGVLDEQFFGPGTRLTVL.

The genes are TRBV9 and TRBJ1-3; D not certain. V was trimmed by 4 bases and J by 0 bases, leaving 17 bases between them. CDR3 size: 17 residues. Germline CDR1 and CDR2: SGDLS and YYNGEE. The CDR3 region has the DNA TGTGCCAGCAGCCACAAGAAGGAGGTCCCCTCTGGAAACACCATATATTTT. Its protein is CASSHKKEVPSGNTIYF.

The V and J genes are TRBV18 and TRBJ2-1, with D maybe TRBD2 (5 bases). Germline V CDR1 and CDR2: KGHSH, LQKENI. With 3 bases removed from V and 11 bases from J, the gap between germline ends came to 8 bases. The CDR3 extends over 11 amino acids. CDR3: CASSPGGQQFF. The DNA for the CDR3 is TGTGCCAGCTCACCCGGAGGACAGCAGTTCTTC.

V and J are TRBV19 and TRBJ1-3; D is uncertain. Trimming removed 7 bases from V and 4 bases from J, with 23 bases in between. This CDR3 spans 17 amino acids. Germline CDR1 is LNHDA and CDR2 is SQIVND (reference sequence). The CDR3 nucleotides are TGTGCCAGTACCTCGATTAACTTCGGTGCGGAAGGAAACACCATATATTTT. Its translation: CASTSINFGAEGNTIYF.

The J gene is TRBJ2-2, the V gene TRBV9, with a weak D call TRBD2 (7 bases). V lost 9 bases and J 7 bases, leaving 19 bases between the germline ends. The CDR3 consists of 14 residues. Germline CDR1 and CDR2: SGDLS and YYNGEE. The CDR3 here is CATGGGSGNGELFF. The CDR3 coding sequence is TGTGCCACCGGGGGCGGGAGTGGGAACGGGGAGCTGTTTTTT. Together with reference TRBV9 and TRBJ2-2, the CDR3 gives the full variable domain: DSGVTQTPKHLITATGQRVTLRCSPRSGDLSVYWYQQSLDQGLQFLIQYYNGEERAKGNILERFSAQQFPDLHSELNLSSLELGDSALYFCATGGGSGNGELFFGEGSRLTVL.

This clone was found a few times. This chain uses TRBV6-5 with TRBJ2-7; a weak D match, TRBD2 (6 bases). In germline, CDR1 is MNHEY, CDR2 SVGAGI. The CDR3 sequence is 15 residues long. The V gene lost 7 bases and the J gene lost 5 bases, with 21 bases spanning the gap. The CDR3 DNA sequence: TGTGCCAGCACCGGAGGGGTTGGGGGAAGGCACGAGCAGTACTTC. Its translation is CASTGGVGGRHEQYF.

This clone is a singleton in its sample. The chain recombines TRBV4-1 with TRBJ2-1, with D possibly matching TRBD1 (6 bases). The ends were cut back, 1 base at V and 9 bases at J, with 13 bases in the middle. The CDR3 loop spans 14 amino acids. CDR1 and CDR2 from the germline V gene are MGHRA and YSYEKL. In DNA form, the CDR3 reads TGCGCCAGCAGCCAAGGGGGCGTCAGGGGTGAGCAGTTCTTC. Its protein is CASSQGGVRGEQFF.

The CDR3 nucleotides read TGTGCCAGCAGTGGGAGGGCCACTGAAGCTTTCTTT. Its protein product is CASSGRATEAFF. The rearrangement joins TRBV6-5 to TRBJ1-1; D is ambiguous. Looked up from germline, CDR1 is MNHEY and CDR2 is SVGAGI. The CDR3 runs 12 residues. With 5 bases removed from V and 4 bases from J, the gap between germline ends came to 8 bases.

The chain is built from TRBV29-1 and TRBJ2-7, with a weak D call TRBD1 (5 bases). The V end lost 5 bases, the J end lost 1 base, and 12 bases lay between the germline ends. This CDR3 comprises 13 residues. CDR1 and CDR2 (germline): SQVTM, ANQGSEA. The CDR3: CSVQGGGSYEQYF. CDR3 nucleotide sequence: TGCAGCGTTCAGGGTGGCGGATCCTACGAGCAGTACTTC.